Following are 30 T cell receptor beta chains from one sample sequenced in a study of blood T cell repertoires in COVID-19. Clones were read by immunoSEQ multiplex PCR, and TCRdb kept only the in-frame ones, dropping some. Of roughly 48,000 clones listed, 83% were seen once; the top ten hold about 5.2%. The specimen was peripheral blood. These receptors all come from a human donor in a cohort sampled during active COVID-19.

This chain joins TRBV6-5 and TRBJ1-5, with a possible D match to TRBD1 (6 bases). The CDR3 has 15 residues. Germline CDR1 is MNHEY and CDR2 is SVGAGI. The ends were cut back, 6 bases at V and 2 bases at J, with 14 bases in the middle. CDR3: CASSPQGRGNQPQHF. DNA for the CDR3: TGTGCCAGCAGCCCACAGGGTCGGGGCAATCAGCCCCAGCATTTT.

V usage is TRBV6-2 or TRBV6-3 and J usage is TRBJ2-3, with 12 bases identical to TRBD2. Trimming cost V 5 bases and J 3 bases; bases outside gene matches: 3. The germline V gene has CDR1 MNHEY and CDR2 SVGEGT. The CDR3 runs to 15 residues. The CDR3 here is CASSPLAGGTDTQYF. CDR3 bases: TGTGCCAGCAGTCCCCTAGCGGGGGGGACAGATACGCAGTATTTT.

V and J are TRBV6-6 and TRBJ1-5; perhaps TRBD1 as D (6 bases). This CDR3 has 16 amino acids. Germline V lookup: CDR1 MNHNY, CDR2 SVGAGI (reference sequence). Trimming stripped 8 bases from V and 1 base from J, with 18 bases between. The DNA of the CDR3 is TGTGCCAGCGAGGGACAACTGGGAATGAGCAATCAGCCCCAGCATTTT. Its translation: CASEGQLGMSNQPQHF.

This chain links TRBV19 with TRBJ1-3; weak D call: TRBD1 (6 bases). The germline gives CDR1 LNHDA, CDR2 SQIVND (reference sequence). Trimming removed 9 bases from V and 4 bases from J, with 7 bases in between. This CDR3 region has 11 residues. Written as DNA, the CDR3 is TGTGCCAGCGGACAGGGAAACACCATATATTTT. This encodes CASGQGNTIYF.

The chain has TRBV5-1 and TRBJ1-1; D remains unclear. This CDR3 spans 13 amino acids. Trimming stripped 4 bases from V and 7 bases from J, with 14 bases between. Per the germline V gene, CDR1 is SGHRS and CDR2 is YFSETQ. The DNA of the CDR3 is TGCGCCAGCAGCCCCGTCAGCGATTTTGAAGCTTTCTTT. This translates into CASSPVSDFEAFF.

This chain uses TRBV6-2 or TRBV6-3 with TRBJ2-5, with 7 bases that match TRBD2. The CDR3 covers 14 residues. The junction had 10 bases not matched to a gene; V was cut back by 6 bases and J by 6 bases. Looked up from germline, CDR1 is MNHEY and CDR2 is SVGEGT. The CDR3 sequence: CASSHTTAGKTQYF. CDR3 bases: TGTGCCAGCAGCCACACGACAGCGGGAAAGACCCAGTACTTC.

The rearrangement joins TRBV5-1 to TRBJ2-2; 7 bases line up with TRBD1. The CDR3 is 16 residues long. Germline CDR1 reads SGHRS; CDR2 reads YFSETQ. The V segment lost 1 base and the J segment 4 bases; nucleotides outside the gene matches: 7. The CDR3 DNA follows: TGCGCCAGCAGCTTGTTAGAGACAGGGTCCACCGGGGAGCTGTTTTTT. Translated, it gives CASSLLETGSTGELFF. The full variable domain, rest sourced from reference TRBV5-1 and TRBJ2-2, is KAGVTQTPRYLIKTRGQQVTLSCSPISGHRSVSWYQQTPGQGLQFLFEYFSETQRNKGNFPGRFSGRQFSNSRSEMNVSTLELGDSALYLCASSLLETGSTGELFFGEGSRLTVL.

The genes are TRBV9 and TRBJ1-6; possible D gene TRBD1, 5 bases. Germline V gene sequence: CDR1 SGDLS, CDR2 YYNGEE. With 6 bases removed from V and 7 bases from J, the gap between germline ends came to 14 bases. The CDR3 is made up of 14 amino acids. DNA for the CDR3: TGTGCCAGCACCGAAGGGGCGAAGAATTCACCCCTCCACTTT. It is translated as CASTEGAKNSPLHF.

The CDR3 here is CAIGSSGGASYNEQFF. The CDR3 DNA reads as TGTGCCATCGGGTCTAGCGGGGGGGCTTCCTACAATGAGCAGTTCTTC. The V call is TRBV10-3, the J call TRBJ2-1; 12 nucleotides match TRBD2. This CDR3 has 16 residues. Germline trimming cut 8 bases from V and 1 base from J; bases unmatched to any gene: 6. Germline V lookup: CDR1 ENHRY, CDR2 SYGVKD.

V is TRBV19 and J is TRBJ1-4; a weak D match, TRBD1 (5 bases). The CDR3 is 18 amino acids. V gave up 4 bases and J gave up 3 bases, with 21 bases separating them. CDR1 LNHDA and CDR2 SQIVND come from the germline V gene (reference sequence). CDR3 amino acids: CASSRAPGWNDANEKLFF. For the CDR3, the DNA is TGTGCCAGTAGTAGGGCGCCAGGGTGGAATGATGCTAATGAAAAACTGTTTTTT.

This clone was picked up a small number of times. The rearrangement links TRBV7-9 to TRBJ1-2; weak D call: TRBD1 (6 bases). V gave up 5 bases and J gave up 7 bases, with 23 bases separating them. This CDR3 is 16 amino acids long. CDR1 is SEHNR and CDR2 is FQNEAQ in the germline V gene (reference sequence). CDR3: CASSPGGQHASGGYTF. The CDR3 nucleotides are TGTGCCAGCAGCCCCGGCGGACAGCACGCCTCTGGTGGCTACACCTTC.

The chain recombines TRBV6-5 with TRBJ2-7; the D gene is possibly TRBD1 (6 bases). Trimming took 4 bases from V and 2 from J, leaving 15 bases between them. Germline V gene data show CDR1 as MNHEY and CDR2 as SVGAGI. There are 15 residues in the CDR3. The CDR3 sequence: CASSLQGFNPYEQYF. The CDR3 DNA is TGTGCCAGCAGTTTACAGGGTTTTAACCCCTACGAGCAGTACTTC.

The V call is TRBV6-4, the J call TRBJ1-2, with D possibly matching TRBD1 (6 bases). Trimming removed 4 bases at V and 6 bases at J, with 15 bases between. Germline V lookup: CDR1 MRHNA, CDR2 SNTAGT. There are 14 residues in the CDR3. The CDR3 DNA follows: TGTGCCAGCAGTGGGGGGCCCGGCGAACATGGCTACACCTTC. It is translated as CASSGGPGEHGYTF.

The chain is built from TRBV6-4 and TRBJ2-7; possibly TRBD1 for D (6 bases). Trimming stripped 4 bases from V and 2 bases from J, with 12 bases between. Germline CDR1 is MRHNA and CDR2 is SNTAGT. CDR3 size: 14 residues. CDR3: CASSAGHGPYEQYF. The CDR3 DNA is TGTGCCAGCAGTGCGGGACATGGCCCCTACGAGCAGTACTTC.

CDR3 in amino acids: CASSLDRLLPLHF. In DNA, the CDR3 is TGTGCCAGCAGCTTAGATCGACTCTTACCCCTCCACTTT. J is TRBJ1-6 and V is TRBV11-2; D is uncertain. Trimming pared 0 bases from V and 12 bases from J, leaving 9 bases between. Germline-derived CDR1 and CDR2 are SGHAT and FQNNGV. The CDR3 spans 13 residues. Drawing the rest from reference TRBV11-2 and TRBJ1-6, the complete variable domain is EAGVAQSPRYKIIEKRQSVAFWCNPISGHATLYWYQQILGQGPKLLIQFQNNGVVDDSQLPKDRFSAERLKGVDSTLKIQPAKLEDSAVYLCASSLDRLLPLHFGNGTRLTVT.

This chain links TRBV19 with TRBJ2-3; weak D call: TRBD1 (5 bases). Germline V gives CDR1 LNHDA, CDR2 SQIVND (reference sequence). Trimming took off 2 bases at V and 4 bases at J, with 19 bases between the two ends. This CDR3 region has 17 residues. The CDR3 DNA is TGTGCCAGTAGTATATATGAAGGGCAGGGAAGCGCAGATACGCAGTATTTT. Translation gives CASSIYEGQGSADTQYF.

The chain has TRBV6-1 and TRBJ1-5; D gene ambiguous. The CDR3 loop spans 15 amino acids. The germline CDR1 and CDR2 sequences are MNHNS and SASEGT. The V and J ends lost 2 bases and 0 bases respectively, with 8 bases between them. CDR3 residues: CASSELHYSNQPQHF. The CDR3 DNA reads TGTGCCAGCAGTGAACTGCACTATAGCAATCAGCCCCAGCATTTT.

The rearrangement uses TRBV6-5 and TRBJ2-7, with 8 nucleotides matching TRBD1. The CDR3 is 14 residues long. Germline V gene data show CDR1 as MNHEY and CDR2 as SVGAGI. Trimming cost V 8 bases and J 2 bases; bases outside gene matches: 8. The CDR3 DNA reads TGTGCCAGCGGCCTCAGGGGGCTCCCCTACGAGCAGTACTTC. It specifies CASGLRGLPYEQYF.

This clone was recorded only once. The chain joins TRBV7-9 to TRBJ2-7; D not certain. This CDR3 is built from 12 residues. The germline V gene has CDR1 SEHNR and CDR2 FQNEAQ (reference sequence). Trimming pared 0 bases from V and 7 bases from J, leaving 7 bases between. This CDR3 is CASSLASREQYF. DNA for the CDR3: TGTGCCAGCAGCTTAGCCAGTCGAGAGCAGTACTTC.

V usage is TRBV7-9 and J usage is TRBJ2-2, with unresolved D. Germline CDR1 reads SEHNR; CDR2 reads FQNEAQ (reference sequence). This CDR3 is built from 18 residues. V was trimmed by 5 bases and J by 2 bases, leaving 21 bases between them. The CDR3 protein is CASSHPQRGQQNTGELFF. The CDR3, as DNA: TGTGCCAGCAGCCATCCCCAGCGCGGCCAACAAAACACCGGGGAGCTGTTTTTT.

As concerns this clone: Its ends do not fully match the called genes, so a read error is possible. DNA of the CDR3: TGTGCCAGCAGTCAAGCGAGAGTTTATGGCTACACCTTC. It yields the protein CASSQARVYGYTF. The genes are TRBV6-1 and TRBJ1-2; unclear D gene. This CDR3 has 13 amino acids. The germline V gene has CDR1 MNHNS and CDR2 SASEGT.

This clone was picked up a small number of times. CDR3 nucleotides: TGCGCCAGCCATGGCCAGCGGCAGAAAGATGGCTACACCTTC. Its protein product is CASHGQRQKDGYTF. The genes are TRBV4-1 and TRBJ1-2; D unresolved. CDR3 size: 14 residues. The V end lost 8 bases, the J end lost 6 bases, and 19 bases lay between the germline ends. CDR1 and CDR2 from the germline V gene are MGHRA and YSYEKL.

This clone appeared a single time. V gene TRBV19 combines with J gene TRBJ2-3; 7 nucleotides align to TRBD1. The J segment lost 3 bases and the V segment lost 4 bases, leaving 7 bases of the junction unmatched. Germline V gene data show CDR1 as LNHDA and CDR2 as SQIVND (reference sequence). The CDR3 has 15 amino acids. CDR3 nucleotides: TGTGCCAGTAGTAAGGGGGCAGGGTTGACAGATACGCAGTATTTT. Protein product: CASSKGAGLTDTQYF.

This chain joins TRBV7-2 and TRBJ2-3, with 13 nucleotides matching TRBD2. This CDR3 has 13 residues. With V trimmed by 4 bases and J by 12 bases, 4 bases remained unmatched. CDR1 and CDR2 (germline): SGHTA, FQGNSA. The CDR3 nucleotides are TGTGCCAGCAGCTCGGGACTAGCGGGGTACCAGTATTTT. It yields the protein CASSSGLAGYQYF.

CDR3 amino acids: CASSLDSSAGTDTQYF. CDR3 DNA sequence: TGCGCCAGCAGCTTGGATTCTAGCGCAGGCACAGATACGCAGTATTTT. The chain joins TRBV5-1 to TRBJ2-3, with D tentatively TRBD2 (6 bases). Looked up from germline, CDR1 is SGHRS and CDR2 is YFSETQ. V was pared by 0 bases and J by 1 base, with 12 bases between. The CDR3 totals 16 residues.

The chain is built from TRBV7-6 and TRBJ2-2; 12 nucleotides agree with TRBD1. Germline values: CDR1 SGHVS, CDR2 FNYEAQ. The CDR3 has 16 amino acids. The junction had 6 bases not matched to a gene; V was cut back by 5 bases and J by 5 bases. DNA of the CDR3: TGTGCCAGCAGCCCTCAGGGACAGGGGGCTACCGGGGAGCTGTTTTTT. It specifies CASSPQGQGATGELFF.

This clone occurred a few times. The rearrangement links TRBV2 to TRBJ2-3, with TRBD2 as a possible D gene (6 bases). The CDR3 is 12 residues long. V was shortened by 6 bases and J by 4 bases, with 8 bases between the two germline ends. Germline V gives CDR1 SNHLY, CDR2 FYNNEI. In DNA form, the CDR3 reads TGTGCCAGCAGGGGGGAGGCAGATACGCAGTATTTT. Translated: CASRGEADTQYF. Full variable domain (missing parts from reference TRBV2 and TRBJ2-3): EPEVTQTPSHQVTQMGQEVILRCVPISNHLYFYWYRQILGQKVEFLVSFYNNEISEKSEIFDDQFSVERPDGSNFTLKIRSTKLEDSAMYFCASRGEADTQYFGPGTRLTVL.

The chain uses TRBV30 and TRBJ2-3; 9 bases align to TRBD1. Trimming took 3 bases from V and 2 from J; bases not matched to a gene: 6. The CDR3 loop spans 15 amino acids. Germline V lookup: CDR1 GTSNPN, CDR2 SVGIG (reference sequence). The CDR3 is CAWSSGTGYTDTQYF. In DNA form, the CDR3 reads TGTGCCTGGAGCTCAGGGACAGGGTACACAGATACGCAGTATTTT.

V usage is TRBV7-8 and J usage is TRBJ2-5; 9 bases are shared with TRBD1. CDR1 and CDR2 (germline): SGHVS, FQNEAQ. The CDR3 runs 13 residues. V shed 6 bases and J 5 bases; nucleotides not matched to a gene: 4. In DNA form, the CDR3 reads TGTGCCAGCAGGGACAGGGGCAAGGAGACCCAGTACTTC. Amino acid sequence: CASRDRGKETQYF.

The chain recombines TRBV29-1 with TRBJ1-1, with 7 bases that match TRBD1. CDR1 is SQVTM and CDR2 is ANQGSEA in the germline V gene. CDR3 length: 11 amino acids. J was trimmed by 10 bases and V by 4 bases; bases with no gene match: 6. CDR3 loop: CSVVDRSRAFF. The CDR3 bases are TGCAGCGTTGTGGACAGGAGTCGAGCTTTCTTT.